The 21 T cell receptor beta chains listed next were all sequenced from one sample in a study of human T cells and chemical hapten exposure. TCRdb independently ran MiXCR on the 5' RACE reads; one entry per CDR3 protein. Here the sample spans approximately 81,000 distinct CDR3 sequences, more than 7% being singletons. RNA extraction used unfractionated whole blood as the source of total RNA. All receptors come from a male donor in good health.

There are many counts of this clonotype. This chain connects TRBV25-1 to TRBJ1-5; D may be TRBD1 (5 bases). Trimming left V 3 bases short and J 5 bases short, with 14 bases between. There are 15 residues in the CDR3. Germline assignment: CDR1 MGHDK and CDR2 SYGVNS. The CDR3 here is CASSDSRAPYQPQHF. DNA of the CDR3: TGTGCCAGCAGTGATTCCAGGGCCCCATATCAGCCCCAGCATTTT.

The chain joins TRBV2 to TRBJ2-1, with unresolved D. The CDR3 contains 15 residues. Trimming took off 0 bases at V and 7 bases at J, with 13 bases between the two ends. Germline-derived CDR1 and CDR2 are SNHLY and FYNNEI. CDR3 protein: CASSEAVRTLNEQFF. CDR3 DNA sequence: TGTGCCAGCAGTGAAGCTGTGCGGACCTTGAATGAGCAGTTCTTC.

In its sample, this clonotype was seen a few times. The V gene is TRBV7-2, the J gene TRBJ2-7; D not resolved. The CDR3 is 15 residues long. Between the trimmed V and J ends, which lost 4 bases and 4 bases, there was a span of 17 bases. The germline V gene has CDR1 SGHTA and CDR2 FQGNSA. For the CDR3, the DNA is TGTGCCAGCAGCTCGACTGCTAGTCCGAGGTACGAGCAGTACTTC. Translating it yields CASSSTASPRYEQYF. Filled out from reference TRBV7-2 and TRBJ2-7, the complete variable domain reads GAGVSQSPSNKVTEKGKDVELRCDPISGHTALYWYRQSLGQGLEFLIYFQGNSAPDKSGLPSDRFSAERTGGSVSTLTIQRTQQEDSAVYLCASSSTASPRYEQYFGPGTRLTVT.

This clonotype was recorded many times. This chain uses TRBV7-9 with TRBJ2-7; 7 bases line up with TRBD1. The CDR3 sequence is 14 residues long. J was trimmed by 4 bases and V by 3 bases; bases with no gene match: 6. CDR1 is SEHNR, CDR2 FQNEAQ, per germline (reference sequence). In nucleotides, the CDR3 is TGTGCCAGCAGCTTCGGGGACAGACTTTACGAGCAGTACTTC. The encoded protein is CASSFGDRLYEQYF.

At least ten counts were recorded for this clonotype. The CDR3 DNA is TGTGCCAGCAGTTCCCGGGACAGGGATTACAATGAGCAGTTCTTC. Amino acid sequence: CASSSRDRDYNEQFF. J is TRBJ2-1 and V is TRBV7-2; 9 bases match TRBD1. V trimming: 6 bases; J trimming: 4 bases; junction bases outside the gene matches: 7. CDR3 length: 15 residues. Germline CDR1 is SGHTA and CDR2 is FQGNSA.

The V gene is TRBV12-3 or TRBV12-4, the J gene TRBJ2-7; 8 bases line up with TRBD1. With V trimmed by 5 bases and J by 1 base, 7 bases remained unmatched. The CDR3 sequence is 15 residues long. The CDR3 nucleotides read TGTGCCAGCAGTCGCGACAGGGGAGGATCCTACGAGCAGTACTTC. It specifies CASSRDRGGSYEQYF.

This clonotype was seen many times. As DNA, the CDR3 is TGCGCCAGCAGCTTCGGTACAGGGGTAGAGGGCACTGAAGCTTTCTTT. Its protein product is CASSFGTGVEGTEAFF. This rearrangement joins TRBV5-1 to TRBJ1-1, with TRBD1 identical over 7 bases. The CDR3 is 16 amino acids. CDR1 and CDR2 from the germline V gene are SGHRS and YFSETQ. V shed 2 bases, J shed 4 bases, and the junction held 11 bases outside the gene matches.

This clonotype has at least ten counts. This sequence joins TRBV12-3 or TRBV12-4 and TRBJ2-1; 8 positions agree with TRBD2. The junction had 14 bases not matched to a gene; V was cut back by 6 bases and J by 7 bases. The CDR3 has 16 amino acids. CDR3 coding DNA: TGTGCCAGCAGACCCCCTGGCGGGAGGTTGGGGAATGAGCAGTTCTTC. It specifies CASRPPGGRLGNEQFF.

The chain couples TRBV12-3 or TRBV12-4 to TRBJ1-1, with D hard to call. Trimming removed 3 bases from V and 6 bases from J, with 14 bases in between. The length of the CDR3 is 14 residues. In DNA, the CDR3 is TGTGCCAGCAGTTTTGGCGGTACATCCCCTGAAGCTTTCTTT. Protein: CASSFGGTSPEAFF.

This clonotype has more than one count but fewer than ten. The chain uses TRBV7-2 and TRBJ2-7; 7 bases are a match to TRBD1. This CDR3 has 18 amino acids. With 1 base clipped from V and 2 bases from J, the junction kept 14 bases outside the gene matches. Germline lookup yields CDR1 SGHTA and CDR2 FQGNSA. The CDR3 here is CASSLGGSLRGRPYEQYF. In nucleotides, the CDR3 is TGTGCCAGCAGCTTAGGGGGCTCCCTGAGGGGGCGCCCCTACGAGCAGTACTTC.

This clonotype has ten or more counts. The J gene is TRBJ1-2, the V gene TRBV12-5; no firm D call. V was cut by 1 base and J by 6 bases, with 9 bases left in between. Germline V CDR1 and CDR2: LGHNT, FRNRAP. The CDR3 runs 13 residues. The CDR3 region is CASGLGPRDGYTF. In DNA form, the CDR3 reads TGTGCTAGTGGTTTGGGTCCGCGCGATGGCTACACCTTC. The full variable domain, with the rest looked up from reference TRBV12-5 and TRBJ1-2, is DARVTQTPRHKVTEMGQEVTMRCQPILGHNTVFWYRQTMMQGLELLAYFRNRAPLDDSGMPKDRFSAEMPDATLATLKIQPSEPRDSAVYFCASGLGPRDGYTFGSGTRLTVV.

This clonotype was picked up a small number of times. The chain is built from TRBV4-2 and TRBJ1-1, with a tentative D call TRBD1 (6 bases). Trimming removed 4 bases from V and 0 bases from J, with 12 bases in between. CDR1 is LGHNA, CDR2 YNFKEQ, per germline. The CDR3 has 15 residues. The CDR3 DNA is TGTGCCAGCAGCCGGAACGGACAGCTGAACACTGAAGCTTTCTTT. Encoded protein: CASSRNGQLNTEAFF.

This chain joins TRBV12-3 or TRBV12-4 and TRBJ1-2, with D unresolved. V lost 8 bases to trimming and J lost 3 bases, with 10 bases between them. The CDR3 extends over 12 amino acids. Here the CDR3 reads CASRGPDYGYTF. The CDR3 region has the DNA TGTGCCAGCCGCGGGCCCGACTATGGCTACACCTTC.

As DNA, the CDR3 is TGTGCCAGCAGCTTAATACACCGGACGGCTACAGGTGGACATTTT. It codes for CASSLIHRTATGGHF. The J gene is TRBJ1-5, the V gene TRBV7-9; D possibly corresponds to TRBD1 (5 bases). The germline V and J ends were trimmed by 2 bases and 16 bases, with 24 bases remaining between them. The germline CDR1 and CDR2 sequences are SEHNR and FQNEAQ (reference sequence). This CDR3 is built from 15 residues.

The gene calls are TRBV29-1 and TRBJ1-5, with TRBD1 identical over 7 bases. The trim removed 4 bases at V and 0 bases at J, leaving 3 bases unmatched. Germline CDR1 and CDR2: SQVTM and ANQGSEA. The CDR3 loop spans 14 amino acids. CDR3 sequence: CSVAGTDSNQPQHF. The CDR3 DNA sequence: TGCAGCGTTGCAGGGACAGATAGCAATCAGCCCCAGCATTTT.

The chain is built from TRBV7-3 and TRBJ2-1; TRBD2 matches at 9 bases. Germline V lookup: CDR1 SGHTA, CDR2 FQGTGA. The CDR3 spans 14 residues. Trimming at V came to 4 bases and at J to 2 bases, leaving 0 bases not matched to a gene. CDR3 sequence (DNA): TGTGCCAGCAGCTCTAGCGGGACCTACAATGAGCAGTTCTTC. This gives the protein CASSSSGTYNEQFF.

This clonotype appeared many times. CDR3 coding DNA: TGTGCCAGCAGTGAACCCGGCTACAATGAGCAGTTCTTC. This codes for CASSEPGYNEQFF. The chain is built from TRBV25-1 and TRBJ2-1; D unresolved. CDR1 is MGHDK, CDR2 SYGVNS, per germline. CDR3 size: 13 residues. V was trimmed by 2 bases and J by 3 bases, leaving 5 bases between them.

This clonotype was detected ten times or more. The V call is TRBV29-1, the J call TRBJ2-1; 8 bases are shared with TRBD1. In germline, CDR1 is SQVTM, CDR2 ANQGSEA. The length of the CDR3 is 12 residues. With V trimmed by 7 bases and J by 7 bases, 6 bases remained unmatched. CDR3 loop: CSAEGQVNEQFF. DNA of the CDR3: TGCAGCGCAGAGGGACAGGTAAATGAGCAGTTCTTC.

This clonotype was picked up many times. The chain employs TRBV20-1 and TRBJ1-2, with TRBD1 matching 10 bases. Unmatched junction bases numbered 6, after V lost 3 bases and J lost 5 bases. Germline loops: CDR1 DFQATT, CDR2 SNEGSKA (reference sequence). CDR3 length equals 14 residues. CDR3 coding DNA: TGCAGTGCTAGGCCGGGACAGGGGAATTATGGCTACACCTTC. Protein product: CSARPGQGNYGYTF.

The chain couples TRBV19 to TRBJ1-1; D is undetermined. This CDR3 has 15 residues. The germline V gene has CDR1 LNHDA and CDR2 SQIVND (reference sequence). Deletions cut 4 bases from V and 0 bases from J, with 12 bases between. In DNA form, the CDR3 reads TGTGCCAGTAGTACCGCAGTATTCTTGAACACTGAAGCTTTCTTT. This codes for CASSTAVFLNTEAFF. The full variable domain, in which reference TRBV19 and TRBJ1-1 provide the parts outside the CDR3, is DGGITQSPKYLFRKEGQNVTLSCEQNLNHDAMYWYRQDPGQGLRLIYYSQIVNDFQKGDIAEGYSVSREKKESFPLTVTSAQKNPTAFYLCASSTAVFLNTEAFFGQGTRLTVV.

The V and J genes are TRBV13 and TRBJ2-1; D remains ambiguous. This CDR3 comprises 13 residues. Per germline, CDR1 PRHDT and CDR2 FYEKMQ (reference sequence). Trimming left V 3 bases short and J 10 bases short, with 13 bases between. In DNA, the CDR3 is TGTGCCAGCAGCTTGGCCAGGCCCGGAGAGCAGTTCTTC. As protein: CASSLARPGEQFF.